These 24 T cell receptor beta chains were sequenced from one sample in a study of blood T cell repertoires in COVID-19. Sequencing used immunoSEQ multiplex PCR; TCRdb keeps in-frame clones, though not all of them. Of 300,000 to 400,000 clones listed, around 90% are singletons. The source material was PBMCs or T cells enriched from blood (not recorded which). These receptors were taken from a young man who had recovered from COVID-19.

In nucleotides, the CDR3 is TGCGCCAGCAGCGGGCAGGGTACCGCCTATGGCTACACCTTC. It is translated as CASSGQGTAYGYTF. V gene TRBV5-1 combines with J gene TRBJ1-2, with D possibly being TRBD1 (5 bases). The V gene lost 4 bases and the J gene lost 4 bases, with 14 bases spanning the gap. This CDR3 region has 14 residues. CDR1 and CDR2 from the germline V gene are SGHRS and YFSETQ.

A note on this clone: In the same sample, other DNA sequences code for this CDR3. V gene TRBV18 combines with J gene TRBJ1-5; 11 bases agree with TRBD1. Germline V gene lookup returns CDR1 KGHSH and CDR2 LQKENI. The CDR3 extends over 15 amino acids. The J segment lost 6 bases and the V segment lost 3 bases, leaving 4 bases of the junction unmatched. The CDR3 sequence is CASSPGQGAFQPQHF. The CDR3 DNA follows: TGTGCCAGCTCACCCGGACAGGGGGCGTTTCAGCCCCAGCATTTT. The variable domain in full, completed from reference TRBV18 and TRBJ1-5, reads NAGVMQNPRHLVRRRGQEARLRCSPMKGHSHVYWYRQLPEEGLKFMVYLQKENIIDESGMPKERFSAEFPKEGPSILRIQQVVRGDSAAYFCASSPGQGAFQPQHFGDGTRLSIL.

This chain links TRBV6-2 or TRBV6-3 with TRBJ1-6; 12 bases map to TRBD1. Losses at the gene ends were 2 bases for V and 7 bases for J; bases not matched to a gene: 3. This CDR3 is 16 amino acids long. Germline values: CDR1 MNHEY, CDR2 SVGEGT. CDR3 amino acids: CASSYPGQGANSPLHF. The CDR3 DNA follows: TGTGCCAGCAGTTACCCGGGACAGGGGGCGAATTCACCCCTCCACTTT.

The V call is TRBV24-1, the J call TRBJ2-5; 8 bases are a match to TRBD1. This CDR3 is built from 16 residues. Germline trimming cut 4 bases from V and 4 bases from J; bases unmatched to any gene: 10. Germline V CDR1 and CDR2: KGHDR, SFDVKD. CDR3 region: CATSDRGQDPGETQYF. The CDR3, as DNA: TGTGCCACCAGTGACCGGGGACAGGACCCAGGAGAGACCCAGTACTTC.

V and J are TRBV4-1 and TRBJ2-2; the D gene is possibly TRBD2 (5 bases). Per the germline V gene, CDR1 is MGHRA and CDR2 is YSYEKL. The V end lost 2 bases, the J end lost 5 bases, and 12 bases lay between the germline ends. The CDR3 totals 15 residues. CDR3 sequence reads: CASSQIGSLTGELFF. CDR3 bases: TGCGCCAGCAGCCAAATAGGGAGTCTAACCGGGGAGCTGTTTTTT.

This clone has a handful of counts. This chain links TRBV9 with TRBJ1-2; the D gene is possibly TRBD1 (5 bases). V shed 1 base and J shed 4 bases, with 14 bases lying between them. The CDR3 is made up of 15 amino acids. CDR1 and CDR2 (germline): SGDLS, YYNGEE. Written as DNA, the CDR3 is TGTGCCAGCAGCGTACCCAGGACCGGGGGCTATGGCTACACCTTC. Translated, it gives CASSVPRTGGYGYTF.

In nucleotides, the CDR3 is TGTGCCAGCAGACTACAGGGGAGACTAGAGACCCAGTACTTC. Amino acids: CASRLQGRLETQYF. This chain joins TRBV28 and TRBJ2-5; 7 nucleotides line up with TRBD1. The CDR3 is 14 amino acids. The ends lost 6 bases at V and 4 bases at J; junction bases unmatched: 8. Germline V gene lookup returns CDR1 MDHEN and CDR2 SYDVKM.

The chain links TRBV6-5 to TRBJ2-7; no clear D gene. Germline assignment: CDR1 MNHEY and CDR2 SVGAGI. This CDR3 is 15 amino acids long. V shed 0 bases and J shed 0 bases, with 9 bases lying between them. The CDR3 DNA reads as TGTGCCAGCAGTTACTCGTGGCAAGTCTCCTACGAGCAGTACTTC. Protein product: CASSYSWQVSYEQYF.

This chain links TRBV27 with TRBJ2-7, with 11 positions matching TRBD1. Germline V lookup: CDR1 MNHEY, CDR2 SMNVEV (reference sequence). V was pared by 6 bases and J by 3 bases, with 4 bases of the junction left unmatched. The CDR3 covers 14 residues. CDR3 in DNA: TGTGCCAGCAGCTGGACAGGGGGCAACTACGAGCAGTACTTC. Its translation is CASSWTGGNYEQYF.

Points on this clone: Other DNA sequences in this specimen translate into the identical CDR3. This chain connects TRBV7-9 to TRBJ1-1; D uncertain. In germline, CDR1 is SEHNR, CDR2 FQNEAQ (reference sequence). Trimming removed 3 bases from V and 0 bases from J, with 11 bases in between. CDR3 size: 15 residues. The CDR3 region has the DNA TGTGCCAGCAGCTTCGGCCAGGCTTTGAACACTGAAGCTTTCTTT. Translated, it gives CASSFGQALNTEAFF.

This rearrangement joins TRBV6-6 to TRBJ1-5, with D unclear. Trimming pared 0 bases from V and 7 bases from J, leaving 10 bases between. From germline, CDR1 is MNHNY and CDR2 SVGAGI (reference sequence). The CDR3 has 14 residues. CDR3 DNA sequence: TGTGCCAGCAGTTACTCGAGGGAGCCCCAGCCCCAGCATTTT. It translates to CASSYSREPQPQHF.

The chain has TRBV11-2 and TRBJ1-1, with TRBD1 matching 10 bases. The junction had 11 bases not matched to a gene; V was cut back by 7 bases and J by 9 bases. The CDR3 is 14 amino acids. Germline values: CDR1 SGHAT, CDR2 FQNNGV. The CDR3 nucleotides read TGTGCCAGCACCAGACCGGGACAGGGGCGTAAAGCTTTCTTT. Amino acid sequence: CASTRPGQGRKAFF.

The chain carries TRBV10-3 and TRBJ2-7; D is possibly TRBD2 (6 bases). CDR3 length equals 14 residues. Germline CDR1 and CDR2: ENHRY and SYGVKD. Trimming shortened V by 7 bases and J by 0 bases, and 13 bases separated the two germline ends. The CDR3 region is CAIKLAASSYEQYF. The CDR3 nucleotides read TGTGCCATCAAGTTAGCGGCCAGCTCCTACGAGCAGTACTTC.

This clone appeared a few times. The chain carries TRBV4-2 and TRBJ2-2; 9 positions agree with TRBD2. The V gene end was trimmed by 0 bases and the J gene end by 5 bases; junction bases not matched to a gene: 10. The CDR3 extends over 18 amino acids. The germline V gene has CDR1 LGHNA and CDR2 YNFKEQ. CDR3: CASSQDLRGGPRTGELFF. The CDR3 DNA is TGTGCCAGCAGCCAAGACTTGCGGGGGGGCCCGAGGACCGGGGAGCTGTTTTTT.

The rearrangement links TRBV6-4 to TRBJ2-2; 12 nucleotides align to TRBD2. The CDR3 extends over 15 amino acids. Germline V CDR1 and CDR2: MRHNA, SNTAGT. The V and J ends lost 6 bases and 6 bases, in that order; junction bases with no gene match: 5. CDR3 sequence: CASSRLAGGPGELFF. The DNA for the CDR3 is TGTGCCAGCAGCCGTCTAGCGGGGGGGCCCGGGGAGCTGTTTTTT.

The rearrangement links TRBV6-5 to TRBJ2-3; 7 bases fit TRBD1. This CDR3 is 13 amino acids long. The ends lost 6 bases at V and 6 bases at J; junction bases unmatched: 6. From germline, CDR1 is MNHEY and CDR2 SVGAGI. The CDR3 is CASRHRGWDTQYF. CDR3 coding DNA: TGTGCCAGCAGGCACAGGGGTTGGGATACGCAGTATTTT.

CDR3 sequence (DNA): TGTGCCTCACGGGCCCGGGGTGAAAAACTGTTTTTT. Encoded protein: CASRARGEKLFF. V and J are TRBV24-1 and TRBJ1-4; D is uncertain. The CDR3 totals 12 residues. CDR1 and CDR2 (germline): KGHDR, SFDVKD. Trimming pared 12 bases from V and 7 bases from J, leaving 14 bases between.

V and J are TRBV29-1 and TRBJ2-5; 9 bases are shared with TRBD1. Looked up from germline, CDR1 is SQVTM and CDR2 is ANQGSEA. There are 12 residues in the CDR3. With V trimmed by 6 bases and J by 9 bases, 8 bases remained unmatched. CDR3 DNA sequence: TGCAGCGTGTGGGGACAGGGTATTGCCCAGTACTTC. It yields the protein CSVWGQGIAQYF.

The V gene is TRBV12-3 or TRBV12-4, the J gene TRBJ1-5; 8 nucleotides line up with TRBD1. Trimming at V came to 3 bases and at J to 6 bases, leaving 1 base not matched to a gene. The CDR3 length is 13 residues. The CDR3 region has the DNA TGTGCCAGCAGTTTCGACAGGGGTCAGCCCCAGCATTTT. Protein: CASSFDRGQPQHF.

This clone was picked up one time. The chain couples TRBV7-9 to TRBJ2-1, with TRBD2 matching over 10 bases. The V and J ends lost 8 bases and 7 bases, in that order; junction bases with no gene match: 5. The CDR3 loop spans 13 amino acids. The germline CDR1 and CDR2 sequences are SEHNR and FQNEAQ (reference sequence). The CDR3 here is CASVPSGGNEQFF. CDR3 nucleotide sequence: TGTGCCAGCGTCCCTAGCGGGGGTAATGAGCAGTTCTTC.

The V gene is TRBV5-1, the J gene TRBJ1-1; 9 bases map to TRBD1. With V trimmed by 4 bases and J by 5 bases, 9 bases remained unmatched. Germline V gives CDR1 SGHRS, CDR2 YFSETQ. The CDR3 extends over 15 amino acids. For the CDR3, the DNA is TGCGCCAGCAGCGCAGGGACAGGGATTGGAACTGAAGCTTTCTTT. Protein: CASSAGTGIGTEAFF. The complete variable domain, with remaining parts taken from reference TRBV5-1 and TRBJ1-1, reads KAGVTQTPRYLIKTRGQQVTLSCSPISGHRSVSWYQQTPGQGLQFLFEYFSETQRNKGNFPGRFSGRQFSNSRSEMNVSTLELGDSALYLCASSAGTGIGTEAFFGQGTRLTVV.

V is TRBV6-5 and J is TRBJ2-7; D might be TRBD2 (6 bases). This CDR3 comprises 12 residues. The V and J ends lost 8 bases and 3 bases respectively, with 11 bases between them. Germline V CDR1 and CDR2: MNHEY, SVGAGI. The CDR3 DNA reads TGTGCCAGCGGGGGGTGGGGCTACGAGCAGTACTTC. This sequence encodes CASGGWGYEQYF.

The chain combines TRBV7-2 with TRBJ1-6, with D maybe TRBD1 (6 bases). The CDR3 consists of 13 residues. V shed 7 bases and J shed 10 bases, with 14 bases lying between them. Germline V gene data show CDR1 as SGHTA and CDR2 as FQGNSA. CDR3 DNA: TGTGCCAGCACAGGGGTAGTTTACTCACCCCTCCACTTT. This gives the protein CASTGVVYSPLHF.

CDR3 in DNA: TGTGCCAGCTCCAGGGGCTCGAACACTGAAGCTTTCTTT. Translating it yields CASSRGSNTEAFF. V gene TRBV28 combines with J gene TRBJ1-1; TRBD1 might be the D (6 bases). Deletions cut 8 bases from V and 1 base from J, with 11 bases between. The length of the CDR3 is 13 residues. CDR1 is MDHEN and CDR2 is SYDVKM in the germline V gene.